The next 22 T cell receptor beta chains were all read from a single sample in a study of blood T cells in healthy people across ages. The use of a sample-barcoded 5' primer and a J-beta primer mix characterized a second PCR of about 7 to 12 cycles. In TCRdb, the 5' RACE reads were re-called with MiXCR into one record per CDR3 protein. The table lists about 780,000 distinct CDR3 sequences, about 45% of them singletons, with 15% to 20% in the top ten. The sample comprised blood. These receptors were obtained from an elderly man in good health.

The chain carries TRBV28 and TRBJ2-1; the match to TRBD2 covers 8 bases. The CDR3 runs to 16 residues. Germline V gene sequence: CDR1 MDHEN, CDR2 SYDVKM. V shed 8 bases and J 3 bases; nucleotides not matched to a gene: 12. CDR3 DNA sequence: TGTGCCAGCTGTGTAGGGGCTAGCGGGTACTACAATGAGCAGTTCTTC. It encodes CASCVGASGYYNEQFF.

The chain is built from TRBV11-3 and TRBJ2-7, with a possible D match to TRBD2 (5 bases). This CDR3 spans 14 amino acids. V lost 1 base to trimming and J lost 3 bases, with 10 bases between them. The germline CDR1 and CDR2 sequences are SGHNT and YENEEA. CDR3 loop: CASSLGRGFYEQYF. For the CDR3, the DNA is TGTGCCAGCAGCTTAGGTAGAGGGTTCTACGAGCAGTACTTC.

This clonotype was counted between two and nine times. V gene TRBV25-1 combines with J gene TRBJ2-1; 7 bases map to TRBD2. Germline loops: CDR1 MGHDK, CDR2 SYGVNS. The CDR3 is 16 amino acids. After removal of 6 bases from V and 3 bases from J, the junction contained 11 bases not matched to a gene. CDR3 sequence reads: CASSGGWRESYNEQFF. The CDR3 coding sequence is TGTGCCAGCAGCGGCGGATGGCGGGAGAGCTACAATGAGCAGTTCTTC.

This clonotype was detected a few times. The chain recombines TRBV4-3 with TRBJ1-4; perhaps TRBD1 as D (5 bases). Trimming cost V 0 bases and J 5 bases, with 10 bases left between them. This CDR3 contains 15 residues. From germline, CDR1 is LGHNA and CDR2 YSLEER. As DNA, the CDR3 is TGCGCCAGCAGCCAAGAAAGACAGCCGAATGAAAAACTGTTTTTT. Translating it yields CASSQERQPNEKLFF.

Ten or more counts support this clonotype. The chain links TRBV12-3 or TRBV12-4 to TRBJ2-6; no definite D call. The CDR3 is 15 amino acids. Trimming cost V 0 bases and J 4 bases, with 7 bases left between them. CDR3: CASSLAGQGANVLTF. In nucleotides, the CDR3 is TGTGCCAGCAGTTTAGCAGGCCAAGGGGCCAACGTCCTGACTTTC.

This clonotype was recorded only once. This could be a read error, since a much larger clone is one nucleotide away. The chain combines TRBV29-1 with TRBJ2-3, with a possible D match to TRBD1 (5 bases). The CDR3 loop spans 13 amino acids. The germline gives CDR1 SQVTM, CDR2 ANQGSEA. The CDR3 sequence is CSVDQGNTDAQYF. CDR3 nucleotide sequence: TGCAGCGTTGACCAGGGTAACACAGATGCGCAGTATTTT.

A few counts support this clonotype. J is TRBJ2-1 and V is TRBV7-9; weak D call: TRBD1 (6 bases). V was cut by 5 bases and J by 0 bases, with 14 bases left in between. Germline V gene data show CDR1 as SEHNR and CDR2 as FQNEAQ (reference sequence). The CDR3 consists of 16 residues. The CDR3 nucleotides are TGTGCCAGCAGCCCGAGGGACATTCGCTCCTACAATGAGCAGTTCTTC. Amino acids: CASSPRDIRSYNEQFF.

The V and J genes are TRBV6-6 and TRBJ1-1, with D possibly matching TRBD1 (6 bases). V was clipped by 3 bases and J by 3 bases, with 8 bases between them. Germline-derived CDR1 and CDR2 are MNHNY and SVGAGI (reference sequence). This CDR3 contains 13 residues. This CDR3 is CASSYGGHTEAFF. DNA for the CDR3: TGTGCCAGCAGTTATGGGGGCCACACTGAAGCTTTCTTT.

The V call is TRBV12-3 or TRBV12-4, the J call TRBJ1-1, with D perhaps TRBD1 (6 bases). The V end was cut by 7 bases, the J end by 8 bases, with 14 bases between. This CDR3 has 12 residues. For the CDR3, the DNA is TGTGCCAGCACTCAGGGGAGGCCCGAAGCTTTCTTT. Translating gives CASTQGRPEAFF.

The rearrangement links TRBV20-1 to TRBJ2-3; D not resolved. The CDR3 runs to 13 residues. V gave up 2 bases and J gave up 2 bases, with 8 bases separating them. The germline V gene has CDR1 DFQATT and CDR2 SNEGSKA (reference sequence). The CDR3 spells CSARHLYTDTQYF. As DNA, the CDR3 is TGCAGTGCTAGACACTTATACACAGATACGCAGTATTTT.

The CDR3 sequence is CASSGPRRGGTTSTDTQYF. CDR3 bases: TGTGCCAGCAGCGGACCCAGAAGGGGTGGGACTACCAGCACAGATACGCAGTATTTT. The genes are TRBV9 and TRBJ2-3; TRBD2 matches at 7 bases. Looked up from germline, CDR1 is SGDLS and CDR2 is YYNGEE. This CDR3 is 19 amino acids long. Trimming at V came to 3 bases and at J to 0 bases, leaving 16 bases not matched to a gene. Filled out from reference TRBV9 and TRBJ2-3, the complete variable domain reads DSGVTQTPKHLITATGQRVTLRCSPRSGDLSVYWYQQSLDQGLQFLIQYYNGEERAKGNILERFSAQQFPDLHSELNLSSLELGDSALYFCASSGPRRGGTTSTDTQYFGPGTRLTVL.

The chain couples TRBV19 to TRBJ2-5, with 12 nucleotides matching TRBD1. The V gene's germline CDR1 is LNHDA and CDR2 SQIVND (reference sequence). CDR3 length: 16 amino acids. V trimming: 1 base; J trimming: 6 bases; junction bases outside the gene matches: 6. The CDR3 sequence: CASSIGSGTGGKTQYF. Here the CDR3 DNA reads TGTGCCAGTAGTATAGGGTCGGGGACAGGGGGCAAGACCCAGTACTTC.

Points on this clonotype: Just one base apart from a much larger clone, this may be a read error. The V gene is TRBV10-2, the J gene TRBJ2-7, with D perhaps matching TRBD2 (6 bases). The tail of the sequence fits TRBJ2-5 better, so the J call may be wrong. CDR3 length equals 15 residues. In germline, CDR1 is WSHSY, CDR2 SAAADI. Here the CDR3 DNA reads TGCGCCAACAGTGAGACGGGAGAGGAGGGAGAGACCCAGTACTTC. It yields the protein CANSETGEEGETQYF.

The chain links TRBV7-9 to TRBJ2-2, with D possibly TRBD1 on 5 matching bases. CDR3 length: 15 amino acids. The V gene lost 5 bases and the J gene lost 1 base, with 11 bases spanning the gap. The germline gives CDR1 SEHNR, CDR2 FQNEAQ (reference sequence). CDR3 amino acids: CASSRPTVNTGELFF. CDR3 DNA: TGTGCCAGCAGCCGGCCGACAGTGAACACCGGGGAGCTGTTTTTT.

The chain links TRBV27 to TRBJ2-1; perhaps TRBD2 as D (5 bases). Germline V gives CDR1 MNHEY, CDR2 SMNVEV (reference sequence). V dropped 2 bases and J dropped 6 bases, with 20 bases sitting between them. The CDR3 sequence is 17 residues long. CDR3 protein: CASSLGPRAGYGNEQFF. CDR3 coding DNA: TGTGCCAGCAGTTTAGGTCCGCGCGCGGGTTACGGCAATGAGCAGTTCTTC.

This clonotype was observed many times. The CDR3 DNA is TGTGCCAGCAGTCCGGGACTAGCGGGTGTCTACGAGCAGTACTTC. Its protein is CASSPGLAGVYEQYF. The J gene is TRBJ2-7, the V gene TRBV12-3 or TRBV12-4; 12 nucleotides agree with TRBD2. After removal of 5 bases from V and 3 bases from J, the junction contained 5 bases not matched to a gene. This CDR3 comprises 15 residues.

The rearrangement links TRBV11-3 to TRBJ2-1; TRBD2 is a possible D gene (5 bases). Per germline, CDR1 SGHNT and CDR2 YENEEA. Trimming stripped 2 bases from V and 1 base from J, with 15 bases between. CDR3 length equals 17 residues. The chain's CDR3 is CASSLSRGPRSYNEQFF. As DNA, the CDR3 is TGTGCCAGCAGCTTATCTCGGGGTCCCCGGTCCTACAATGAGCAGTTCTTC.

The chain couples TRBV29-1 to TRBJ1-5; D is ambiguous. CDR1 is SQVTM, CDR2 ANQGSEA, per germline. The CDR3 has 14 residues. With 5 bases removed from V and 4 bases from J, the gap between germline ends came to 15 bases. Written as DNA, the CDR3 is TGCAGCGTTATACCGGTCGGGGTGAATCAGCCCCAGCATTTT. It yields the protein CSVIPVGVNQPQHF.

The chain carries TRBV7-2 and TRBJ2-1; D is undetermined. This CDR3 spans 12 amino acids. V lost 1 base and J lost 8, with 6 bases in between. Germline CDR1 SGHTA, CDR2 FQGNSA. CDR3 sequence reads: CASSLVMYEQFF. CDR3 nucleotides: TGTGCCAGCAGCTTAGTTATGTATGAGCAGTTCTTC.

The J gene is TRBJ2-5, the V gene TRBV30, with D unresolved. This CDR3 has 14 residues. CDR1 is GTSNPN and CDR2 is SVGIG in the germline V gene (reference sequence). V dropped 2 bases and J dropped 2 bases, with 12 bases sitting between them. The CDR3 nucleotides are TGTGCCTGGAGTAGAACCAAACTACAAGAGACCCAGTACTTC. Its protein product is CAWSRTKLQETQYF.

DNA of the CDR3: TGCGCCAGCAGTTCAGAAGATAATTCACCCCTCCACTTT. Translated: CASSSEDNSPLHF. The rearrangement joins TRBV4-3 to TRBJ1-6; no firm D call. The ends were cut back, 6 bases at V and 5 bases at J, with 8 bases in the middle. Germline-derived CDR1 and CDR2 are LGHNA and YSLEER. The CDR3 extends over 13 amino acids.

The chain links TRBV7-6 to TRBJ1-5, with D unresolved. Trimming took off 5 bases at V and 6 bases at J, with 2 bases between the two ends. Germline V lookup: CDR1 SGHVS, CDR2 FNYEAQ. The CDR3 has 10 amino acids. CDR3 in amino acids: CASSGQPQHF. As DNA, the CDR3 is TGTGCCAGCAGCGGTCAGCCCCAGCATTTT.